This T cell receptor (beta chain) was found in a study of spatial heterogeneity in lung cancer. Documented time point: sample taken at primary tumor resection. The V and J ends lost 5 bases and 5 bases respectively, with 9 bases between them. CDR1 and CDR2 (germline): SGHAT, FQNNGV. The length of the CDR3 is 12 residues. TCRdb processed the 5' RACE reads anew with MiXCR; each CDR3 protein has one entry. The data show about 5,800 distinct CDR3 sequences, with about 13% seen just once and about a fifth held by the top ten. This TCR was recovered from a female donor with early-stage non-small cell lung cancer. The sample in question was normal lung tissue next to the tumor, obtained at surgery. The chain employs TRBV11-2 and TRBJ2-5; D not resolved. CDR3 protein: CASSHYAETQYF. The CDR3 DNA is TGTGCCAGCAGCCATTATGCCGAGACCCAGTACTTC.